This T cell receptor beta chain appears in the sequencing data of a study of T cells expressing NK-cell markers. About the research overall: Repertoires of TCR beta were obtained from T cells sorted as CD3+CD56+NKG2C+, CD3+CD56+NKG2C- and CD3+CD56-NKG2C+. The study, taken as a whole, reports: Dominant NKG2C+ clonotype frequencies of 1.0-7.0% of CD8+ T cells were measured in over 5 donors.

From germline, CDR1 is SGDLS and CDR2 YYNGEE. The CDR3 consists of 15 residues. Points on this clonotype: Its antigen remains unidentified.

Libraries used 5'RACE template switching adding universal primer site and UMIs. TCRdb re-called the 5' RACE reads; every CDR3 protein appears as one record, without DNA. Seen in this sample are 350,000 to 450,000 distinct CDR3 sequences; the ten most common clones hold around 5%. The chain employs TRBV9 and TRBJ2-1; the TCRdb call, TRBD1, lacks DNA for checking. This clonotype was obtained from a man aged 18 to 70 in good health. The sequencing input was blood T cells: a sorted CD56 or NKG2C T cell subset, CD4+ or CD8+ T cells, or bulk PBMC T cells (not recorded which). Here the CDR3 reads CASSVELWGGNEQFF.